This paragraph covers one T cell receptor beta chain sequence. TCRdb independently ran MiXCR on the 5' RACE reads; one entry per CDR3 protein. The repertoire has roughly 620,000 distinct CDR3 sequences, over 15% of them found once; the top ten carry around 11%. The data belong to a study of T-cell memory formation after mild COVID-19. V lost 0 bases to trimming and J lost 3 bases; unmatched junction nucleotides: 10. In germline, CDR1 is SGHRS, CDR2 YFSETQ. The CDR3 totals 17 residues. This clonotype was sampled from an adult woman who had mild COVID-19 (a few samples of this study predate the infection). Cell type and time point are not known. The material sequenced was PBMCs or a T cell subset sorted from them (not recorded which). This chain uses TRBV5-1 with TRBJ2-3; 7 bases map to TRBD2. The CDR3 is CASSLAPGGEGTDTQYF. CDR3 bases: TGCGCCAGCAGCTTGGCCCCCGGAGGGGAGGGAACAGATACGCAGTATTTT.